These 25 T cell receptor beta chains originate from one sample sequenced in a study of human T cells and chemical hapten exposure. The time point was: pre-sensitization, week 0. The treatment here: therapeutic diphenylcyclopropenone sensitization with weekly scalp DPC. TCRdb recomputed calls from the RACE reads with MiXCR, one row per CDR3 protein. In the table there are about 110,000 distinct CDR3 sequences, roughly 12% of which are singletons. Specimen: whole blood, collected in connection with sensitization to the hapten diphenylcyclopropenone (DPC). The source of these receptors is a woman aged 45 to 65 with alopecia areata. Some clones in this sample may be carry-over from other donors' samples.

This clonotype was counted many times. The chain carries TRBV29-1 and TRBJ1-2, with 10 bases lining up with TRBD1. Germline CDR1 is SQVTM and CDR2 is ANQGSEA. Losses at the gene ends were 5 bases for V and 4 bases for J; bases not matched to a gene: 4. This CDR3 has 13 residues. The CDR3 DNA reads as TGCAGCGTTCGACAGGGGGCTTCCTATGGCTACACCTTC. Translating gives CSVRQGASYGYTF.

The V gene is TRBV29-1, the J gene TRBJ1-4; no clear D gene. CDR3 size: 11 residues. Germline V gene data show CDR1 as SQVTM and CDR2 as ANQGSEA. Deletions cut 7 bases from V and 8 bases from J, with 11 bases between. CDR3 sequence: CSALQGEKLFF. Written as DNA, the CDR3 is TGCAGCGCCCTGCAAGGGGAAAAACTGTTTTTT. Supplemented by reference TRBV29-1 and TRBJ1-4, the full variable domain reads SAVISQKPSRDICQRGTSLTIQCQVDSQVTMMFWYRQQPGQSLTLIATANQGSEATYESGFVIDKFPISRPNLTFSTLTVSNMSPEDSSIYLCSALQGEKLFFGSGTQLSVL.

The rearrangement links TRBV18 to TRBJ1-2; D remains ambiguous. Looked up from germline, CDR1 is KGHSH and CDR2 is LQKENI. V lost 2 bases to trimming and J lost 4 bases, with 11 bases between them. CDR3 length: 14 amino acids. CDR3 in amino acids: CASSPAEGPYGYTF. CDR3 nucleotide sequence: TGTGCCAGCTCACCAGCGGAGGGCCCCTATGGCTACACCTTC.

The V gene is TRBV12-3 or TRBV12-4, the J gene TRBJ1-6; D is unresolved. With 8 bases removed from V and 1 base from J, the gap between germline ends came to 15 bases. The CDR3 sequence is 16 residues long. CDR3 in amino acids: CASATGRQSYNSPLHF. The CDR3 DNA reads as TGTGCCAGCGCCACCGGTAGGCAGTCCTATAATTCACCCCTCCACTTT.

This clonotype was found many times. The J gene is TRBJ2-1, the V gene TRBV6-1; D not resolved. The CDR3 spans 11 residues. Trimming shortened V by 5 bases and J by 11 bases, and 10 bases separated the two germline ends. The germline V gene has CDR1 MNHNS and CDR2 SASEGT. The CDR3 sequence is CASSNQEKQFF. In nucleotides, the CDR3 is TGTGCCAGCAGTAATCAGGAGAAGCAGTTCTTC.

The chain is built from TRBV7-8 and TRBJ2-2, with 10 bases identical to TRBD1. Germline CDR1 SGHVS, CDR2 FQNEAQ. The CDR3 has 14 residues. V trimming: 8 bases; J trimming: 7 bases; junction bases outside the gene matches: 7. CDR3 in amino acids: CASPGTGAVGELFF. For the CDR3, the DNA is TGTGCCAGCCCCGGGACAGGGGCCGTCGGGGAGCTGTTTTTT. Drawing the rest from reference TRBV7-8 and TRBJ2-2, the complete variable domain is GAGVSQSPRYKVAKRGQDVALRCDPISGHVSLFWYQQALGQGPEFLTYFQNEAQLDKSGLPSDRFFAERPEGSVSTLKIQRTQQEDSAVYLCASPGTGAVGELFFGEGSRLTVL.

The CDR3 bases are TGTGCCAGCTCACTCGGACAGGGGGCGATTTTTACTGAAGCTTTCTTT. It yields the protein CASSLGQGAIFTEAFF. The V gene is TRBV18, the J gene TRBJ1-1; 11 bases map to TRBD1. The V segment lost 4 bases and the J segment 5 bases; nucleotides outside the gene matches: 9. The CDR3 is made up of 16 amino acids. CDR1 and CDR2 from the germline V gene are KGHSH and LQKENI.

The table lists this clonotype with a few counts. V and J are TRBV21-1 and TRBJ2-7; TRBD2, as called in the table, went unchecked against the DNA. TRBV21-1 is described as a pseudogene. The CDR3 length is 14 residues. CDR3 loop: CASIGLAGVYEQYF. The CDR3 DNA reads as TGTGCCAGCATCGGACTAGCGGGAGTCTACGAGCAGTACTTC.

A few counts support this clonotype. J is TRBJ1-3 and V is TRBV11-2; the D is unclear. CDR3 length: 17 amino acids. CDR1 SGHAT and CDR2 FQNNGV come from the germline V gene. Between the trimmed V and J ends, which lost 2 bases and 0 bases, there was a span of 14 bases. In DNA form, the CDR3 reads TGTGCCAGCAGCTTAAGGGCGCTGCGAGCCTCTGGAAACACCATATATTTT. Amino acid sequence: CASSLRALRASGNTIYF.

This clonotype was detected only a few times. V usage is TRBV6-6 and J usage is TRBJ1-5, with a weak D call TRBD1 (6 bases). V dropped 5 bases and J dropped 0 bases, with 14 bases sitting between them. Germline-derived CDR1 and CDR2 are MNHNY and SVGAGI (reference sequence). The CDR3 consists of 16 residues. CDR3 sequence (DNA): TGTGCCAGCAGTCACAGGGATCGGGATAGCAATCAGCCCCAGCATTTT. Amino acid sequence: CASSHRDRDSNQPQHF.

This clonotype was found a few times. V is TRBV7-9 and J is TRBJ1-1; TRBD1 aligns across 9 bases. V gave up 4 bases and J gave up 1 base; unmatched junction bases: 7. CDR3 length equals 16 residues. The germline gives CDR1 SEHNR, CDR2 FQNEAQ (reference sequence). The CDR3 protein is CASSSNPGQGNTEAFF. CDR3 DNA sequence: TGTGCCAGCAGCTCAAACCCGGGACAGGGGAACACTGAAGCTTTCTTT. Variable domain in full (rest from reference TRBV7-9 and TRBJ1-1): DTGVSQNPRHKITKRGQNVTFRCDPISEHNRLYWYRQTLGQGPEFLTYFQNEAQLEKSRLLSDRFSAERPKGSFSTLEIQRTEQGDSAMYLCASSSNPGQGNTEAFFGQGTRLTVV.

This clonotype showed up just a few times. The rearrangement uses TRBV29-1 and TRBJ1-6; possible D gene TRBD1, 5 bases. The CDR3 runs to 14 residues. Germline V lookup: CDR1 SQVTM, CDR2 ANQGSEA. Trimming took off 6 bases at V and 8 bases at J, with 17 bases between the two ends. CDR3 DNA sequence: TGCAGCGTAAGGACAATGGGGTCGGATTCACCCCTCCACTTT. As protein: CSVRTMGSDSPLHF.

This clonotype was recorded a few times. V usage is TRBV11-1 and J usage is TRBJ2-5; tentatively, D is TRBD2 (6 bases). Looked up from germline, CDR1 is SGHAT and CDR2 is FQDESV (reference sequence). Trimming took 1 base from V and 2 from J, leaving 29 bases between them. There are 21 residues in the CDR3. The CDR3 spells CASSLGSGQGLLSGIQETQYF. CDR3 bases: TGTGCCAGCAGCTTAGGCTCCGGCCAGGGACTGCTCAGTGGGATTCAAGAGACCCAGTACTTC.

This rearrangement joins TRBV10-3 to TRBJ2-1, with D perhaps being TRBD1 or TRBD2 (5 bases each). V lost 3 bases and J lost 7, with 22 bases in between. This CDR3 contains 17 residues. Germline V gives CDR1 ENHRY, CDR2 SYGVKD. The CDR3 coding sequence is TGTGCCATCAGTGAAGAAGGAGGAAGGGGCAGCCGTAATGAGCAGTTCTTC. Amino acid sequence: CAISEEGGRGSRNEQFF.

The sample holds a few counts of this clonotype. V and J are TRBV9 and TRBJ2-7, with D uncertain. Germline V lookup: CDR1 SGDLS, CDR2 YYNGEE. V lost 0 bases and J lost 0, with 13 bases in between. The CDR3 has 16 residues. CDR3 nucleotide sequence: TGTGCCAGCAGCGTAGAACCCCTTTTATTCTCCTACGAGCAGTACTTC. Amino acids: CASSVEPLLFSYEQYF.

V and J are TRBV12-3 or TRBV12-4 and TRBJ2-2, with a possible D match to TRBD1 (5 bases). The CDR3 is 15 amino acids. Trimming pared 5 bases from V and 4 bases from J, leaving 14 bases between. The CDR3 protein is CASSPRPGATGELFF. As DNA, the CDR3 is TGTGCCAGCAGTCCCCGACCTGGGGCCACCGGGGAGCTGTTTTTT.

This clonotype was counted many times. The chain has TRBV18 and TRBJ2-1, with D perhaps TRBD2 (5 bases). The CDR3 loop spans 14 amino acids. With 2 bases removed from V and 7 bases from J, the gap between germline ends came to 12 bases. From germline, CDR1 is KGHSH and CDR2 LQKENI. CDR3 region: CASSPGLRSNEQFF. In nucleotides, the CDR3 is TGTGCCAGCTCACCAGGACTCCGGTCAAATGAGCAGTTCTTC.

This clonotype appeared a few times. This chain links TRBV12-3 or TRBV12-4 with TRBJ2-1; TRBD2 matches 8 bases. Germline trimming cut 7 bases from V and 2 bases from J; bases unmatched to any gene: 10. The CDR3 spans 16 residues. CDR3 protein: CASTYPGGGTYNEQFF. The CDR3 coding sequence is TGTGCCAGCACTTACCCCGGCGGGGGGACCTACAATGAGCAGTTCTTC.

This clonotype occurred a few times. The chain carries TRBV28 and TRBJ1-2, with a weak D call TRBD1 (6 bases). Germline CDR1 MDHEN, CDR2 SYDVKM. There are 11 residues in the CDR3. The CDR3 is CATAGADGYTF. The CDR3 nucleotides read TGTGCTACGGCAGGGGCGGATGGCTACACCTTC.

This clonotype was seen only a few times. The chain is built from TRBV6-5 and TRBJ1-1; D gene ambiguous. The CDR3 runs 11 residues. Germline V gene sequence: CDR1 MNHEY, CDR2 SVGAGI. With 8 bases removed from V and 3 bases from J, the gap between germline ends came to 7 bases. CDR3 DNA sequence: TGTGCCAGCCTTGGGTACACTGAAGCTTTCTTT. This codes for CASLGYTEAFF.

This chain connects TRBV4-3 to TRBJ2-2, with 7 bases lining up with TRBD2. V was pared by 1 base and J by 5 bases, with 7 bases of the junction left unmatched. The CDR3 totals 16 residues. Germline CDR1 and CDR2: LGHNA and YSLEER. Written as DNA, the CDR3 is TGCGCCAGCAGCCAAGGGAGTGTGGGGGGGACCGGGGAGCTGTTTTTT. Its translation: CASSQGSVGGTGELFF.

The rearrangement uses TRBV11-2 and TRBJ1-3, with D possibly TRBD1 on 5 matching bases. V lost 4 bases, J lost 1 base, and 8 bases lay in between. Germline assignment: CDR1 SGHAT and CDR2 FQNNGV. The CDR3 is 14 amino acids. The CDR3 DNA reads as TGTGCCAGCAGCTCGGGGCCTTCTGGAAACACCATATATTTT. This encodes CASSSGPSGNTIYF.

This clonotype was seen many times. This chain uses TRBV6-2 or TRBV6-3 with TRBJ1-5, with D uncertain. V gave up 2 bases and J gave up 7 bases, with 6 bases separating them. Per the germline V gene, CDR1 is MNHEY and CDR2 is SVGEGT. This CDR3 is 12 amino acids long. CDR3 bases: TGTGCCAGCAGTTACCCCGGGCAGCCCCAGCATTTT. It specifies CASSYPGQPQHF.

The table lists this clonotype with a count of one. The CDR3 loop is CASSVRSGPTPYEQYF. CDR3 DNA: TGTGCCAGCAGCGTACGAAGCGGGCCGACCCCCTACGAGCAGTACTTC. V gene TRBV9 combines with J gene TRBJ2-7, with a tentative D call TRBD2 (6 bases). The V gene's germline CDR1 is SGDLS and CDR2 YYNGEE. Trimming stripped 1 base from V and 2 bases from J, with 16 bases between. The CDR3 is 16 amino acids.

The chain uses TRBV29-1 and TRBJ2-1; no clear D gene. The CDR3 loop spans 12 amino acids. V gave up 4 bases and J gave up 6 bases, with 10 bases separating them. Germline V gene lookup returns CDR1 SQVTM and CDR2 ANQGSEA. CDR3: CSVGSQSNEQFF. Written as DNA, the CDR3 is TGCAGCGTTGGTTCCCAGAGCAATGAGCAGTTCTTC.